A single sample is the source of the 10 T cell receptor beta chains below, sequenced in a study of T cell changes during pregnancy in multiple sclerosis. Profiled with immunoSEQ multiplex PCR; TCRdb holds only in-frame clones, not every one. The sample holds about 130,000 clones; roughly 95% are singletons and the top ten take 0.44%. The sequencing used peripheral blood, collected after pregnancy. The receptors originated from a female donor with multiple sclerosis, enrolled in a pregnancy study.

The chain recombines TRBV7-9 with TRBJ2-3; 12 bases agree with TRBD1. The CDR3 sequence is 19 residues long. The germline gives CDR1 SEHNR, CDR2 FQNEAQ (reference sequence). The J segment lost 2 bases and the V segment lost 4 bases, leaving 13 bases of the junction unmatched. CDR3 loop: CASSSPGQGARPYTDTQYF. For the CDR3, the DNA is TGTGCCAGCAGCTCGCCGGGACAGGGGGCGAGGCCCTACACAGATACGCAGTATTTT.

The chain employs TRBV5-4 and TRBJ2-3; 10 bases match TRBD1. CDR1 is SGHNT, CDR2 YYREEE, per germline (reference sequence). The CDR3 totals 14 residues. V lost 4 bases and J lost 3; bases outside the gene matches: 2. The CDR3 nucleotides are TGTGCCAGCAGCCCGGACAGGGGGACAGATACGCAGTATTTT. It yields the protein CASSPDRGTDTQYF.

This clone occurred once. The CDR3 protein is CASSLGSGTADTQYF. The CDR3 bases are TGCGCCAGCAGCTTGGGATCCGGGACAGCAGATACGCAGTATTTT. The rearrangement links TRBV5-1 to TRBJ2-3; 7 positions match TRBD1. V gave up 0 bases and J gave up 4 bases; unmatched junction bases: 5. The germline V gene encodes CDR1 SGHRS and CDR2 YFSETQ. This CDR3 contains 15 residues.

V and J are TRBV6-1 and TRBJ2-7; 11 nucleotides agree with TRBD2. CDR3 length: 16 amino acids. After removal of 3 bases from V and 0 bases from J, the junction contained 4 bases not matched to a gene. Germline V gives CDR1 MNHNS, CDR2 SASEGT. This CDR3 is CASSEGTSGYSYEQYF. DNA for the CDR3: TGTGCCAGCAGTGAGGGGACTAGCGGCTACTCCTACGAGCAGTACTTC.

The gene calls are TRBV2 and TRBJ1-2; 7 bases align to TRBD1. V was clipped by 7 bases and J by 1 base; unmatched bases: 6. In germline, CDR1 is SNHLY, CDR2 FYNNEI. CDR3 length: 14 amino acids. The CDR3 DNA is TGTGCCAGCACCGAACAGGGGATTAACTATGGCTACACCTTC. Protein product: CASTEQGINYGYTF.

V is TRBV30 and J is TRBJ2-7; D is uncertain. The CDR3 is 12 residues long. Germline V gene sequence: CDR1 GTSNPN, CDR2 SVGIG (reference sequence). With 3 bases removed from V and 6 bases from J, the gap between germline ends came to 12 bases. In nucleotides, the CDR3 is TGTGCCTGGAGAGCGTTTGACTCCGAGCAGTACTTC. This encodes CAWRAFDSEQYF.

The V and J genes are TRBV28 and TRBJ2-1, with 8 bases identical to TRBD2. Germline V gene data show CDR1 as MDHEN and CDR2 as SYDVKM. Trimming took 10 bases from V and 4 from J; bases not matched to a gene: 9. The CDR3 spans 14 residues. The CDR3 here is CATVLAELYNEQFF. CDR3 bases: TGTGCCACTGTACTAGCGGAGCTATACAATGAGCAGTTCTTC. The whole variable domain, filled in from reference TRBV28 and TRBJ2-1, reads DVKVTQSSRYLVKRTGEKVFLECVQDMDHENMFWYRQDPGLGLRLIYFSYDVKMKEKGDIPEGYSVSREKKERFSLILESASTNQTSMYLCATVLAELYNEQFFGPGTRLTVL.

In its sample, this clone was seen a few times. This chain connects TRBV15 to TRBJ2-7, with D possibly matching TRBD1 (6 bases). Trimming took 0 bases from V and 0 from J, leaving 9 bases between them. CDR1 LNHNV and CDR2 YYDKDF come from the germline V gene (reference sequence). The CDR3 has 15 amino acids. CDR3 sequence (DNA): TGTGCCACCAGCAGAGATCAGGACAGCTCCTACGAGCAGTACTTC. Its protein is CATSRDQDSSYEQYF.

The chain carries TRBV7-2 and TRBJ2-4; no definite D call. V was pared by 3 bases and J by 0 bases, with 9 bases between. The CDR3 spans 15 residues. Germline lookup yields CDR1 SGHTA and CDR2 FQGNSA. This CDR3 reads CASSFAIQAKNIQYF. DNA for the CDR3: TGTGCCAGCAGCTTCGCGATCCAAGCCAAAAACATTCAGTACTTC.

In nucleotides, the CDR3 is TGTGCCAGCTCACCGAGTAGCGGAGAGACCCAGTACTTC. Its translation is CASSPSSGETQYF. The V and J genes are TRBV18 and TRBJ2-5; tentative D call: TRBD2 (6 bases). The germline V gene encodes CDR1 KGHSH and CDR2 LQKENI. This CDR3 is 13 amino acids long. The germline V and J ends were trimmed by 3 bases and 4 bases, with 9 bases remaining between them. Full variable domain (rest looked up from reference TRBV18 and TRBJ2-5): NAGVMQNPRHLVRRRGQEARLRCSPMKGHSHVYWYRQLPEEGLKFMVYLQKENIIDESGMPKERFSAEFPKEGPSILRIQQVVRGDSAAYFCASSPSSGETQYFGPGTRLLVL.